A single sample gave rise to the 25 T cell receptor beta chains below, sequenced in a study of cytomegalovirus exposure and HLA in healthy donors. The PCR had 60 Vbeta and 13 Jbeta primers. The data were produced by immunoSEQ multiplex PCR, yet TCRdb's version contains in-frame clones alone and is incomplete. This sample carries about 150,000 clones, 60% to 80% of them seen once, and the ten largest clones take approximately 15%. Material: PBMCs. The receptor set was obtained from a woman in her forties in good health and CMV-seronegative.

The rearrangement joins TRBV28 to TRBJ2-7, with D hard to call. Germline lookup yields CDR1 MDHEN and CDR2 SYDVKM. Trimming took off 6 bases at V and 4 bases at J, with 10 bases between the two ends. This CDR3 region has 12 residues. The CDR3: CASSLPQYEQYF. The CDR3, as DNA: TGTGCCAGCAGCCTCCCACAATACGAGCAGTACTTC.

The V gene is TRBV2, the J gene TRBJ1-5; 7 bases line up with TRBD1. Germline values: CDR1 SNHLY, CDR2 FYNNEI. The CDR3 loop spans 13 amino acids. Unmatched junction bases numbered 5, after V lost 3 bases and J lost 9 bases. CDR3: CASSDEGATPQHF. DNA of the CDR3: TGTGCCAGCAGTGACGAGGGGGCGACGCCCCAGCATTTT. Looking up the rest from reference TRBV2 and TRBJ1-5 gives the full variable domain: EPEVTQTPSHQVTQMGQEVILRCVPISNHLYFYWYRQILGQKVEFLVSFYNNEISEKSEIFDDQFSVERPDGSNFTLKIRSTKLEDSAMYFCASSDEGATPQHFGDGTRLSIL.

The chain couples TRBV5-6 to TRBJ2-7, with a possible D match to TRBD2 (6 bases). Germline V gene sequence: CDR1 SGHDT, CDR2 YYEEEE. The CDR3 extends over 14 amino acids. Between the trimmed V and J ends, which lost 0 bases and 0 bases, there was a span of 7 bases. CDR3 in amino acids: CASSLDGSSYEQYF. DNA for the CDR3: TGTGCCAGCAGCTTGGACGGGAGCTCCTACGAGCAGTACTTC.

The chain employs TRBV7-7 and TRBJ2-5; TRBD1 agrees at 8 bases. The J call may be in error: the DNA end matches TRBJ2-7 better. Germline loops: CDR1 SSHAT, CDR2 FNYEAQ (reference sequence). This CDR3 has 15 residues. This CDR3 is CASSPMGAGGDEQYF. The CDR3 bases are TGTGCCAGCAGCCCGATGGGGGCAGGGGGCGACGAGCAGTACTTC.

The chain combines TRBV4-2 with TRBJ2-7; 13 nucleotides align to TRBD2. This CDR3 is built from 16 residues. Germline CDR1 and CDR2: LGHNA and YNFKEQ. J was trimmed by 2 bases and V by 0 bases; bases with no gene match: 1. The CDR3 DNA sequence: TGTGCCAGCAGCCAAGAACTAGCGGGGGGGCCCTACGAGCAGTACTTC. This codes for CASSQELAGGPYEQYF.

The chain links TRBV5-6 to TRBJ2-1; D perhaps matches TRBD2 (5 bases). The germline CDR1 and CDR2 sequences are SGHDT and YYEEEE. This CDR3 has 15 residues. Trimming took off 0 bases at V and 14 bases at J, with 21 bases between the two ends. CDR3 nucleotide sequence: TGTGCCAGCAGCTTGGTTTCGGCGGGTGCGGCCCGGGAGTTCTTC. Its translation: CASSLVSAGAAREFF.

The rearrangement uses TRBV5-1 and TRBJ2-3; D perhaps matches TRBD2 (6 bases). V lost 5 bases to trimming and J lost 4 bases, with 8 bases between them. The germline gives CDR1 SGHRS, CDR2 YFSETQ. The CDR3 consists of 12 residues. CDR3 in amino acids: CASRTSSDTQYF. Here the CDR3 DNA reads TGCGCCAGCAGGACTAGTTCAGATACGCAGTATTTT.

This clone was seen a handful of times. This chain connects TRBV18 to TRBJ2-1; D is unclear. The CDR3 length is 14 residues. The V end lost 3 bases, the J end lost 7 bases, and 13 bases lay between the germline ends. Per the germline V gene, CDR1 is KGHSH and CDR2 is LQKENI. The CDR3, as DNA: TGTGCCAGCTCACCCCGAGAGGCGAGGAATGAGCAGTTCTTC. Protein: CASSPREARNEQFF. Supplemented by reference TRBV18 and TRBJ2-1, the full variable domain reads NAGVMQNPRHLVRRRGQEARLRCSPMKGHSHVYWYRQLPEEGLKFMVYLQKENIIDESGMPKERFSAEFPKEGPSILRIQQVVRGDSAAYFCASSPREARNEQFFGPGTRLTVL.

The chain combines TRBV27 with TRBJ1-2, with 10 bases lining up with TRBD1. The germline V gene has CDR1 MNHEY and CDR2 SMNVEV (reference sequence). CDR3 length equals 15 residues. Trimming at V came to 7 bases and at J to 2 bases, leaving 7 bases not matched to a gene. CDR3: CASTRLGQGNYGYTF. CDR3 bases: TGTGCCAGCACTCGTCTGGGACAGGGGAACTATGGCTACACCTTC.

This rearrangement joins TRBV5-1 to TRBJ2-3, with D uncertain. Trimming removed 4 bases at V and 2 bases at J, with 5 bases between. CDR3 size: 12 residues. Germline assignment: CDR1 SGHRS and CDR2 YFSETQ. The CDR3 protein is CASSINTDTQYF. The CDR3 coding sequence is TGCGCCAGCAGCATAAACACAGATACGCAGTATTTT.

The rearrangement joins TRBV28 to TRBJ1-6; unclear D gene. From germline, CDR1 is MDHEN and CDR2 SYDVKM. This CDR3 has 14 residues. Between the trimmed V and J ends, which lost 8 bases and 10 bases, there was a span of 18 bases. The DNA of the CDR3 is TGTGCCAGCTTGGCCCACCCCGGAGTGTCACCCCTCCACTTT. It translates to CASLAHPGVSPLHF.

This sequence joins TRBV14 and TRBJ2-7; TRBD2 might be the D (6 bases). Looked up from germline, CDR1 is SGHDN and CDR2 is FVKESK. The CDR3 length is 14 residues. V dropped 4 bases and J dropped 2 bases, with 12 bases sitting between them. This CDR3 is CASSPIGGTYEQYF. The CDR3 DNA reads TGTGCCAGCAGCCCCATAGGAGGGACCTACGAGCAGTACTTC. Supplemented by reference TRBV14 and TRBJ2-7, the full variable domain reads EAGVTQFPSHSVIEKGQTVTLRCDPISGHDNLYWYRRVMGKEIKFLLHFVKESKQDESGMPNNRFLAERTGGTYSTLKVQPAELEDSGVYFCASSPIGGTYEQYFGPGTRLTVT.

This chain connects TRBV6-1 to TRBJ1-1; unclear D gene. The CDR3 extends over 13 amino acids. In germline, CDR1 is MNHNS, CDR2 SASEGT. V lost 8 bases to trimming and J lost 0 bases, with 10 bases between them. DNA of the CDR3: TGTGCCAGCGGAGGGAGCATGAACACTGAAGCTTTCTTT. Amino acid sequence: CASGGSMNTEAFF.

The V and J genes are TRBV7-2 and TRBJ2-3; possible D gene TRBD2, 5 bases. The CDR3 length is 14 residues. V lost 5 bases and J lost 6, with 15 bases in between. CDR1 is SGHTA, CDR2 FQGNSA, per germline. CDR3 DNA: TGTGCCAGCAGCCGAGGGATGCCCCGCGATACGCAGTATTTT. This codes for CASSRGMPRDTQYF.

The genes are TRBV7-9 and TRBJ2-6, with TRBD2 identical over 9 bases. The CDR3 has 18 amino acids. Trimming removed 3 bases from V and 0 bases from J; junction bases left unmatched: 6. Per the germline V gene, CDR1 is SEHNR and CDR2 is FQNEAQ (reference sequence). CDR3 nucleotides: TGTGCCAGCAGCTTCCAGGGACTAGCTATCTCTGGGGCCAACGTCCTGACTTTC. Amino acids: CASSFQGLAISGANVLTF.

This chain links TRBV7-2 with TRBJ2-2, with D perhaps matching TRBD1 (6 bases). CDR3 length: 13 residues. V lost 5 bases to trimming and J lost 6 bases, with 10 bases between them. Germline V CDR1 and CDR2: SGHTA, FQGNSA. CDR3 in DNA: TGTGCCAGCAGCCCAGGGGTAGCCGGGGAGCTGTTTTTT. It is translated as CASSPGVAGELFF.

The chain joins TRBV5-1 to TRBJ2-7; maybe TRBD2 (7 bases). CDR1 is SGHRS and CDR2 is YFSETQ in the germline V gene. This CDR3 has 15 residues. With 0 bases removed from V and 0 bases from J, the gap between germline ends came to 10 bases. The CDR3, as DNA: TGCGCCAGCAGCTTGGTGGGAGGGGGCTCCTACGAGCAGTACTTC. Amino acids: CASSLVGGGSYEQYF.

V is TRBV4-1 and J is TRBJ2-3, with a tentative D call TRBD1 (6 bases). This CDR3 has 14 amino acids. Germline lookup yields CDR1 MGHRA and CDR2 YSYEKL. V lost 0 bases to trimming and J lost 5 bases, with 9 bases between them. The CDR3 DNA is TGCGCCAGCAGCCAAGATCAGGGGAGAGATACGCAGTATTTT. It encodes CASSQDQGRDTQYF.

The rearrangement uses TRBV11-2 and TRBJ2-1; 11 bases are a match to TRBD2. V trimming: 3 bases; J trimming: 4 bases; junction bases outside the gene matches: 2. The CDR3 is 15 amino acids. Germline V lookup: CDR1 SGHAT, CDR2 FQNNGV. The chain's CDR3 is CASSFGTSGYNEQFF. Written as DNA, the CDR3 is TGTGCCAGCAGCTTTGGGACTAGCGGTTACAATGAGCAGTTCTTC.

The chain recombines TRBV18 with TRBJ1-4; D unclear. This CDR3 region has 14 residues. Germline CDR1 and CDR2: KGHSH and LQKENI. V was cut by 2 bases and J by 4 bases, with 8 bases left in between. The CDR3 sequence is CASSPAGFNEKLFF. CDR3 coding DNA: TGTGCCAGCTCACCAGCAGGTTTTAATGAAAAACTGTTTTTT.

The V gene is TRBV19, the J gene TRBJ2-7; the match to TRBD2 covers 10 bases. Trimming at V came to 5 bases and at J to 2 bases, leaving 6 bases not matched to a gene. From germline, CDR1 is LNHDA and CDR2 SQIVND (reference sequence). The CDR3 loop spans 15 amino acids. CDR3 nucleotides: TGTGCCAGTAGTCCACTAGCGGGGAGCCCCTACGAGCAGTACTTC. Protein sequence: CASSPLAGSPYEQYF.

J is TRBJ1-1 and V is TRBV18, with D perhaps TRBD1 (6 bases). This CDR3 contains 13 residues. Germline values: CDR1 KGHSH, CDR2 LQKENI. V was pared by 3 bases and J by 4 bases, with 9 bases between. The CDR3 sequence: CASSPTGPTEAFF. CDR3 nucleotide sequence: TGTGCCAGCTCACCCACAGGGCCCACTGAAGCTTTCTTT.

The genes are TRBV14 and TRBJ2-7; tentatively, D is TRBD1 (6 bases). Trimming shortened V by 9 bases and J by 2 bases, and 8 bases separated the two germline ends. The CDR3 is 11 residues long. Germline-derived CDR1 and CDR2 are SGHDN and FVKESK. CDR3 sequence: CARTGPYEQYF. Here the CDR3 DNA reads TGTGCCAGGACAGGTCCCTACGAGCAGTACTTC.

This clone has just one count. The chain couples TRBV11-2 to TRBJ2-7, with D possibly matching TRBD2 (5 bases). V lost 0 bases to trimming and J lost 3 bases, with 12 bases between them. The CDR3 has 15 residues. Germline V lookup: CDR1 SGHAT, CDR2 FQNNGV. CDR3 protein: CASSLDPGLGYEQYF. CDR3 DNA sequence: TGTGCCAGCAGCTTAGACCCTGGACTTGGCTACGAGCAGTACTTC.

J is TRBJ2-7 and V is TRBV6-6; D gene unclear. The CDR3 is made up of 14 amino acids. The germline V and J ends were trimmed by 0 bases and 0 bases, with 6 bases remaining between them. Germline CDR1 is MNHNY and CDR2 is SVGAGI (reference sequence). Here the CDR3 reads CASSYSAGSYEQYF. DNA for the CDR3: TGTGCCAGCAGTTACTCCGCCGGCTCCTACGAGCAGTACTTC.